Each of the 13 T cell receptor beta chains below was sequenced from the same sample in a study of identical twins. TCRdb ran MiXCR on the 5' RACE reads and lists one entry per CDR3 protein. The repertoire holds 400,000 to 550,000 distinct CDR3 sequences, with 22% as singletons. The data also belong to a second study, concerning T cells expressing NK-cell markers.

The sample taken for sequencing was CD4+ T cells sorted from blood. The receptors derive from a woman between 18 and 30 years old in good health.

This clonotype was recorded a few times. The chain joins TRBV29-1 to TRBJ2-5; D uncertain. This CDR3 spans 10 amino acids. Trimming left V 4 bases short and J 5 bases short, with 5 bases between. The germline V gene encodes CDR1 SQVTM and CDR2 ANQGSEA. CDR3 sequence reads: CSVGWETQYF. CDR3 coding DNA: TGCAGCGTTGGATGGGAGACCCAGTACTTC.

The chain's CDR3 is CSATVSAESGYTF. The CDR3 nucleotides read TGCAGTGCTACCGTATCCGCGGAGTCCGGCTACACCTTC. The chain combines TRBV20-1 with TRBJ1-2; D remains ambiguous. The V and J ends lost 4 bases and 8 bases respectively, with 17 bases between them. Germline loops: CDR1 DFQATT, CDR2 SNEGSKA (reference sequence). The CDR3 covers 13 residues.

V usage is TRBV12-2 and J usage is TRBJ2-3; TRBD1, the table's D call, lacks a check against the DNA. TRBV12-2 is designated a pseudogene. The CDR3 covers 16 residues. The CDR3 DNA reads TGTGCAAGTCGCTCCCGGACGACAGGGACGGCAGATACGCAGTATTTT. Translated, it gives CASRSRTTGTADTQYF.

This clonotype was recorded a few times. The chain links TRBV6-2 or TRBV6-3 to TRBJ2-7; D possibly corresponds to TRBD1 (6 bases). Germline values: CDR1 MNHEY, CDR2 SVGEGT. With 7 bases removed from V and 4 bases from J, the gap between germline ends came to 14 bases. This CDR3 is built from 13 residues. This CDR3 is CASTFQGLYEQYF. The CDR3 DNA reads as TGTGCCAGCACCTTCCAGGGGTTGTACGAGCAGTACTTC.

This chain joins TRBV9 and TRBJ2-3; TRBD2 matches 9 bases. This CDR3 spans 18 amino acids. The J segment lost 1 base and the V segment lost 0 bases, leaving 9 bases of the junction unmatched. Germline V gene data show CDR1 as SGDLS and CDR2 as YYNGEE. CDR3 residues: CASSVEGVGLARTDTQYF. Written as DNA, the CDR3 is TGTGCCAGCAGCGTAGAGGGGGTCGGACTAGCGCGCACAGATACGCAGTATTTT.

This rearrangement joins TRBV7-3 to TRBJ2-7, with TRBD2 matching over 13 bases. The CDR3 covers 20 residues. V dropped 1 base and J dropped 2; count of bases not matched to a gene: 14. In germline, CDR1 is SGHTA, CDR2 FQGTGA. The CDR3 bases are TGTGCCAGCAGCTTAAGGGGACCGGGGACTAGCGGGACACTGACCTACGAGCAGTACTTC. The encoded protein is CASSLRGPGTSGTLTYEQYF. Looking up the rest from reference TRBV7-3 and TRBJ2-7 gives the full variable domain: GAGVSQTPSNKVTEKGKYVELRCDPISGHTALYWYRQSLGQGPEFLIYFQGTGAADDSGLPNDRFFAVRPEGSVSTLKIQRTERGDSAVYLCASSLRGPGTSGTLTYEQYFGPGTRLTVT.

V gene TRBV12-3 or TRBV12-4 combines with J gene TRBJ1-2; D is uncertain. Between the trimmed V and J ends, which lost 10 bases and 2 bases, there was a span of 14 bases. There are 13 residues in the CDR3. CDR3 protein: CAISLISNYGYTF. In DNA, the CDR3 is TGTGCCATCTCGTTAATTTCCAACTATGGCTACACCTTC.

The chain combines TRBV20-1 with TRBJ1-4, with no clear D. Trimming took off 6 bases at V and 8 bases at J, with 16 bases between the two ends. The CDR3 covers 13 residues. Germline CDR1 reads DFQATT; CDR2 reads SNEGSKA (reference sequence). CDR3 sequence reads: CSATWKLGEKLFF. In DNA, the CDR3 is TGCAGTGCCACTTGGAAACTCGGGGAAAAACTGTTTTTT.

The rearrangement joins TRBV4-1 to TRBJ2-5; D is tentatively TRBD1 or TRBD2 (6 bases each). Trimming cost V 2 bases and J 1 base, with 11 bases left between them. Germline V gene sequence: CDR1 MGHRA, CDR2 YSYEKL. The CDR3 is made up of 15 amino acids. CDR3 region: CASSQYWGAQETQYF. The CDR3 DNA is TGCGCCAGCAGCCAATACTGGGGGGCCCAAGAGACCCAGTACTTC.

This clonotype was counted only a few times. The chain uses TRBV25-1 and TRBJ1-2; no definite D call. V was shortened by 9 bases and J by 5 bases, with 13 bases between the two germline ends. The CDR3 length is 12 residues. The germline V gene encodes CDR1 MGHDK and CDR2 SYGVNS. The CDR3 nucleotides are TGTGCCAGTAGCCGGGGATCTTATGGCTACACCTTC. As protein: CASSRGSYGYTF.

This chain joins TRBV6-1 and TRBJ1-1; D may be TRBD1 (6 bases). Germline V gene data show CDR1 as MNHNS and CDR2 as SASEGT. The CDR3 extends over 14 amino acids. V dropped 3 bases and J dropped 2 bases, with 10 bases sitting between them. CDR3: CASSEDSGNTEAFF. The CDR3 DNA is TGTGCCAGCAGTGAGGACAGCGGAAACACTGAAGCTTTCTTT.

The chain joins TRBV12-3 or TRBV12-4 to TRBJ2-2, with 9 bases fitting TRBD1. Trimming removed 3 bases from V and 5 bases from J; junction bases left unmatched: 7. The CDR3 length is 16 residues. The CDR3 here is CASSFRGQGLTGELFF. Here the CDR3 DNA reads TGTGCCAGCAGTTTTAGGGGACAGGGACTTACCGGGGAGCTGTTTTTT.

This clonotype was seen more than once but under ten times. This chain connects TRBV7-9 to TRBJ1-5; D remains unclear. The V and J ends lost 1 base and 5 bases respectively, with 9 bases between them. This CDR3 has 14 residues. Germline V CDR1 and CDR2: SEHNR, FQNEAQ (reference sequence). CDR3 protein: CASSLGQLDQPQHF. CDR3 DNA sequence: TGTGCCAGCAGCTTAGGGCAATTAGATCAGCCCCAGCATTTT. The complete variable domain, with remaining parts taken from reference TRBV7-9 and TRBJ1-5, reads DTGVSQNPRHKITKRGQNVTFRCDPISEHNRLYWYRQTLGQGPEFLTYFQNEAQLEKSRLLSDRFSAERPKGSFSTLEIQRTEQGDSAMYLCASSLGQLDQPQHFGDGTRLSIL.